This TCR beta chain was profiled in a study of ipilimumab plus nivolumab after autologous stem cell transplantation. Some clones are missing from TCRdb's copy, which holds only in-frame ones; the method was immunoSEQ multiplex PCR. In the table there are roughly 40,000 clones, 90% to 95% of which are singletons. Study-wide findings and caveats: TCR repertoire, Treg phenotype and gut microbiota reportedly support more study of this approach.

Patients got ipilimumab 1 mg/kg beginning 14 to 28 days post-transplant. Through week 26, nivolumab 3 mg/kg IV was given weeks 1, 4, 7, 10, then biweekly. Trimming took off 0 bases at V and 8 bases at J, with 14 bases between the two ends. The CDR3 loop spans 15 amino acids. The V gene's germline CDR1 is SGDLS and CDR2 YYNGEE. As to this clone: No antigen is known for it.

The V call is TRBV9, the J call TRBJ1-4; weak D call: TRBD1 (5 bases). The TCR comes from a male donor with multiple myeloma. This material consisted of PBMCs, taken in a trial of ipilimumab plus nivolumab as post-transplant consolidation. The CDR3 coding sequence is TGTGCCAGCAGCGTAGTTTCCGGGGGTCGCGAAAAACTGTTTTTT. This encodes CASSVVSGGREKLFF. The entire variable domain, with the rest obtained from reference TRBV9 and TRBJ1-4, is as follows: DSGVTQTPKHLITATGQRVTLRCSPRSGDLSVYWYQQSLDQGLQFLIQYYNGEERAKGNILERFSAQQFPDLHSELNLSSLELGDSALYFCASSVVSGGREKLFFGSGTQLSVL.